The clone carrying this TCR beta chain came up a few times. Its antigen is as yet unknown. V shed 5 bases and J 3 bases; nucleotides not matched to a gene: 2. Germline V gives CDR1 LNHNV, CDR2 YYDKDF (reference sequence). CDR3 length equals 14 residues. This entry is derived from a study of beta chain features in type 1 diabetes. Findings of the study overall: Individuals with type 1 diabetes displayed fewer insertions and more deletions at VDJ junctions. Shorter TCRB CDR3s, moderately but significantly so, marked every one of the four CD4+ subsets in Type 1 diabetes patients.

TCRB transcripts that were expressed got sequenced, as all of the isolated RNA had been reverse transcribed. Some clones are missing from TCRdb's copy, which holds only in-frame ones; the method was immunoSEQ multiplex PCR. The data show around 150,000 clones, 7% to 9.5% seen once. Sorting based on CD45RO/CCR7/CD25/CD127/CD95/CD27 separated CD4+ naive, central memory, regulatory and stem cell-like memory cells. Specimen: central memory CD4+ T cells from blood. This clonotype was obtained from a woman under 40 with type 1 diabetes. The chain recombines TRBV15 with TRBJ2-7; TRBD1 aligns across 12 bases. CDR3 sequence: CATSGTGGNYEQYF. The DNA of the CDR3 is TGTGCCACCAGCGGGACAGGGGGCAACTACGAGCAGTACTTC.